The TCR beta chain described here comes from a study of radiation and T cells in renal cell carcinoma. Study findings and constraints: Top tumor clonotypes rose in blood 2 weeks post-radiation, then contracted.

As to this clone: What it binds is unknown.

Germline V gene data show CDR1 as SGHDT and CDR2 as YYEEEE. The CDR3 loop spans 16 amino acids. Trimming stripped 1 base from V and 7 bases from J, with 15 bases between. Assay: immunoSEQ multiplex PCR; the TCRdb copy retains only in-frame clones and omits some. The sample yields more than 150,000 clones, approximately 90% seen once. Time point indicated: blood 2 weeks post-SBRT. Treatment denoted: 15 Gy SBRT to primary tumor, nephrectomy 4 weeks later. The patient's renal cell carcinoma had clear cell pathology. The chain carries TRBV5-6 and TRBJ1-6, with a weak D call TRBD1 (5 bases). This TCR derives from a woman aged 50 to 60 with renal cell carcinoma. The material was blood, obtained from a patient whose treatment included radiotherapy and nephrectomy. The chain's CDR3 is CASSLLHTRQNSPLHF. The DNA for the CDR3 is TGTGCCAGCAGCTTGTTGCACACGCGACAGAATTCACCCCTCCACTTT.